The 24 T cell receptor beta chains below come from one sample, sequenced in a study of regulatory T cells in long-lasting Graves disease. This sample's time point: newly diagnosed GD, antithyroid drugs for less than 3 months. PBMC RNA was the source of the TCR library. Assembly of TCR beta libraries relied on iRepertoire HTBI primers together with Arm-PCR of CDR3 regions. In TCRdb, the multiplex PCR reads were re-called with MiXCR into one record per CDR3 protein. There are 300,000 to 400,000 distinct CDR3 sequences in the sample; 16% occur only once, and 30% lies in the top ten. These data were also filed under a second study, of T cells in Graves' hyperthyroidism and ophthalmopathy.

Sequencing was performed on peripheral blood mononuclear cells (PBMCs), taken at new diagnosis, from a patient treated with antithyroid drugs. These receptor sequences come from a middle-aged man with Graves disease.

This chain links TRBV11-1 with TRBJ1-1; a possible D gene is TRBD1 (6 bases). Deletions cut 5 bases from V and 0 bases from J, with 13 bases between. Germline CDR1 is SGHAT and CDR2 is FQDESV (reference sequence). The CDR3 runs 15 residues. The CDR3 reads CASSRDRLMNTEAFF. DNA of the CDR3: TGTGCCAGCAGCCGCGACAGGCTGATGAACACTGAAGCTTTCTTT.

This clonotype has a handful of counts. The chain carries TRBV10-3 and TRBJ1-6, with TRBD1 matching 10 bases. Germline CDR1 reads ENHRY; CDR2 reads SYGVKD. The CDR3 has 16 residues. J was trimmed by 5 bases and V by 4 bases; bases with no gene match: 5. The CDR3 DNA is TGTGCCATCAGTGGCGACAGGGGGCTAGATAATTCACCCCTCCACTTT. This sequence encodes CAISGDRGLDNSPLHF.

The rearrangement joins TRBV5-8 to TRBJ2-5; 7 bases fit TRBD2. Trimming took 2 bases from V and 6 from J; bases not matched to a gene: 7. The V gene's germline CDR1 is SGHTS and CDR2 YDEGEE. The CDR3 contains 14 residues. CDR3 bases: TGTGCCAGCAGCTTCCGAGTACTAGCGCAGACCCAGTACTTC. It codes for CASSFRVLAQTQYF.

This clonotype occurred many times. The chain couples TRBV11-3 to TRBJ2-3; 12 bases agree with TRBD2. The V segment lost 3 bases and the J segment 2 bases; nucleotides outside the gene matches: 3. CDR1 SGHNT and CDR2 YENEEA come from the germline V gene. The CDR3 has 16 residues. The CDR3 is CASSFRLAGDTDTQYF. CDR3 coding DNA: TGTGCCAGCAGCTTCCGACTAGCGGGGGACACAGATACGCAGTATTTT.

This clonotype occurred many times. The gene calls are TRBV15 and TRBJ1-4, with 11 bases matching TRBD1. The CDR3 has 15 residues. The V segment lost 4 bases and the J segment 5 bases; nucleotides outside the gene matches: 3. In germline, CDR1 is LNHNV, CDR2 YYDKDF (reference sequence). This chain's CDR3 is CATSTRTGGNEKLFF. CDR3 nucleotide sequence: TGTGCCACCAGCACGCGGACAGGGGGCAATGAAAAACTGTTTTTT.

This clonotype was counted many times. The chain employs TRBV18 and TRBJ1-2, with unresolved D. V was clipped by 6 bases and J by 0 bases, with 11 bases between them. Germline CDR1 and CDR2: KGHSH and LQKENI. The CDR3 loop spans 14 amino acids. In DNA form, the CDR3 reads TGTGCCAGCTCCCCCACGGCAGCTAACTATGGCTACACCTTC. Translated: CASSPTAANYGYTF.

This clonotype has ten or more counts. The chain carries TRBV28 and TRBJ1-4; possible D gene TRBD1, 6 bases. The CDR3 has 16 amino acids. Germline V lookup: CDR1 MDHEN, CDR2 SYDVKM. The V and J ends lost 3 bases and 3 bases respectively, with 14 bases between them. Here the CDR3 reads CASSFRGVKANEKLFF. The CDR3 DNA sequence: TGTGCCAGCAGTTTTAGGGGGGTAAAAGCTAATGAAAAACTGTTTTTT.

This clonotype was picked up many times. The chain carries TRBV5-1 and TRBJ2-3; D gene uncertain. The V gene lost 4 bases and the J gene lost 0 bases, with 9 bases spanning the gap. The CDR3 extends over 14 amino acids. Germline CDR1 is SGHRS and CDR2 is YFSETQ. CDR3 nucleotide sequence: TGCGCCAGCAGCGGGCCTGCTAGCACAGATACGCAGTATTTT. As protein: CASSGPASTDTQYF.

This clonotype was counted at least ten times. The gene calls are TRBV9 and TRBJ1-3, with D unclear. Germline V CDR1 and CDR2: SGDLS, YYNGEE. V was trimmed by 3 bases and J by 0 bases, leaving 10 bases between them. This CDR3 contains 15 residues. CDR3 loop: CASSAHPSSGNTIYF. The DNA for the CDR3 is TGTGCCAGCAGCGCCCACCCGAGCTCTGGAAACACCATATATTTT.

The gene calls are TRBV25-1 and TRBJ1-2; D not certain. Trimming removed 1 base at V and 1 base at J, with 7 bases between. CDR3 length equals 14 residues. Germline V gene lookup returns CDR1 MGHDK and CDR2 SYGVNS. Written as DNA, the CDR3 is TGTGCCAGCAGTGAATGGGCCGATAACTATGGCTACACCTTC. Its protein product is CASSEWADNYGYTF.

The sample holds a few counts of this clonotype. The gene calls are TRBV9 and TRBJ2-5, with TRBD2 as a possible D gene (5 bases). The CDR3 spans 15 residues. The V end was cut by 3 bases, the J end by 1 base, with 13 bases between. CDR1 and CDR2 (germline): SGDLS, YYNGEE. The CDR3 DNA sequence: TGTGCCAGCAGCGCCCAGAGGACTGGCCAAGAGACCCAGTACTTC. Translated, it gives CASSAQRTGQETQYF. The entire variable domain, with the rest obtained from reference TRBV9 and TRBJ2-5, is as follows: DSGVTQTPKHLITATGQRVTLRCSPRSGDLSVYWYQQSLDQGLQFLIQYYNGEERAKGNILERFSAQQFPDLHSELNLSSLELGDSALYFCASSAQRTGQETQYFGPGTRLLVL.

This clonotype was observed a handful of times. The J gene is TRBJ2-3, the V gene TRBV27; 10 bases are a match to TRBD2. Per the germline V gene, CDR1 is MNHEY and CDR2 is SMNVEV (reference sequence). The CDR3 totals 18 residues. The trim removed 5 bases at V and 0 bases at J, leaving 11 bases unmatched. The CDR3 is CASSPLRVAGGSTDTQYF. DNA for the CDR3: TGTGCCAGCAGTCCTCTCCGTGTAGCGGGGGGAAGCACAGATACGCAGTATTTT.

There are a few counts of this clonotype. The gene calls are TRBV20-1 and TRBJ2-5; weak D call: TRBD2 (7 bases). CDR3 length: 13 amino acids. Trimming removed 3 bases at V and 9 bases at J, with 17 bases between. From germline, CDR1 is DFQATT and CDR2 SNEGSKA (reference sequence). CDR3 residues: CSASVGGEGAQYF. CDR3 DNA: TGCAGTGCTAGTGTAGGGGGGGAGGGGGCCCAGTACTTC.

This clonotype occurred many times. The chain joins TRBV10-3 to TRBJ2-1, with no clear D. The CDR3 sequence is 16 residues long. The V end was cut by 1 base, the J end by 6 bases, with 16 bases between. Germline V gene lookup returns CDR1 ENHRY and CDR2 SYGVKD. The CDR3 DNA reads as TGTGCCATCAGTGAGTTTGACCCCCGAACCTCCAATGAGCAGTTCTTC. The encoded protein is CAISEFDPRTSNEQFF.

This clonotype was counted at least ten times. The chain carries TRBV28 and TRBJ2-7; D might be TRBD1 (6 bases). CDR1 and CDR2 from the germline V gene are MDHEN and SYDVKM. The CDR3 is 15 residues long. Deletions cut 8 bases from V and 0 bases from J, with 17 bases between. In DNA, the CDR3 is TGTGCCAGCCCGATTCTCACAGGGCACTCCTACGAGCAGTACTTC. Translating gives CASPILTGHSYEQYF. The full variable domain, rest sourced from reference TRBV28 and TRBJ2-7, is DVKVTQSSRYLVKRTGEKVFLECVQDMDHENMFWYRQDPGLGLRLIYFSYDVKMKEKGDIPEGYSVSREKKERFSLILESASTNQTSMYLCASPILTGHSYEQYFGPGTRLTVT.

This clonotype came up many times. This chain uses TRBV24-1 with TRBJ2-5; D not resolved. The ends were cut back, 3 bases at V and 5 bases at J, with 15 bases in the middle. Germline loops: CDR1 KGHDR, CDR2 SFDVKD. This CDR3 has 15 amino acids. DNA for the CDR3: TGTGCCACCAGTGATCCCTTGGGCCCCGGGGAGACCCAGTACTTC. It specifies CATSDPLGPGETQYF.

Ten or more counts support this clonotype. The genes are TRBV9 and TRBJ1-1, with TRBD1 matching 7 bases. The junction had 13 bases not matched to a gene; V was cut back by 4 bases and J by 1 base. This CDR3 has 17 amino acids. The V gene's germline CDR1 is SGDLS and CDR2 YYNGEE. CDR3 in amino acids: CASSPRFNRGWNTEAFF. The CDR3 nucleotides read TGTGCCAGCAGCCCGAGATTTAACAGGGGCTGGAACACTGAAGCTTTCTTT.

This clonotype has ten or more counts. The chain recombines TRBV20-1 with TRBJ1-1; 7 positions match TRBD1. The CDR3 length is 14 residues. The germline V gene encodes CDR1 DFQATT and CDR2 SNEGSKA (reference sequence). V gave up 1 base and J gave up 4 bases; unmatched junction bases: 6. CDR3 nucleotide sequence: TGCAGTGCTAGAGGGGTAACAGGGGTCACTGAAGCTTTCTTT. It yields the protein CSARGVTGVTEAFF.

This clonotype has a count of ten or more. The chain uses TRBV7-8 and TRBJ2-1; TRBD1 might be the D (6 bases). With 5 bases removed from V and 2 bases from J, the gap between germline ends came to 16 bases. The length of the CDR3 is 16 residues. The germline V gene encodes CDR1 SGHVS and CDR2 FQNEAQ. The CDR3 protein is CASSGYRVGAYNEQFF. CDR3 DNA sequence: TGTGCCAGCAGCGGATACAGGGTTGGCGCCTACAATGAGCAGTTCTTC. The whole variable domain, remainder taken from reference TRBV7-8 and TRBJ2-1, is GAGVSQSPRYKVAKRGQDVALRCDPISGHVSLFWYQQALGQGPEFLTYFQNEAQLDKSGLPSDRFFAERPEGSVSTLKIQRTQQEDSAVYLCASSGYRVGAYNEQFFGPGTRLTVL.

The chain links TRBV28 to TRBJ1-5; maybe TRBD1 (5 bases). CDR1 MDHEN and CDR2 SYDVKM come from the germline V gene. The CDR3 is 13 amino acids. V was trimmed by 3 bases and J by 7 bases, leaving 10 bases between them. CDR3 sequence reads: CASSFFGAQPQHF. CDR3 bases: TGTGCCAGCAGTTTCTTTGGGGCCCAGCCCCAGCATTTT.

This clonotype was counted ten times or more. This rearrangement joins TRBV7-2 to TRBJ2-1, with 7 nucleotides matching TRBD2. With 1 base clipped from V and 4 bases from J, the junction kept 4 bases outside the gene matches. Looked up from germline, CDR1 is SGHTA and CDR2 is FQGNSA. The CDR3 runs to 15 residues. The CDR3 loop is CASSLVSSGYNEQFF. The DNA for the CDR3 is TGTGCCAGCAGCTTAGTGTCTAGCGGTTACAATGAGCAGTTCTTC.

The rearrangement uses TRBV6-5 and TRBJ2-2, with a possible D match to TRBD1 (6 bases). The germline CDR1 and CDR2 sequences are MNHEY and SVGAGI. Trimming removed 5 bases from V and 5 bases from J, with 15 bases in between. The length of the CDR3 is 15 residues. CDR3 bases: TGTGCCAGCAGTGCCATGGACAGTTCGACCGGGGAGCTGTTTTTT. This sequence encodes CASSAMDSSTGELFF.

This clonotype has only a few counts. V is TRBV18 and J is TRBJ2-4, with D unresolved. Germline V gene sequence: CDR1 KGHSH, CDR2 LQKENI. The CDR3 length is 16 residues. The V end lost 3 bases, the J end lost 0 bases, and 12 bases lay between the germline ends. The CDR3 bases are TGTGCCAGCTCACCTGCCAATAGGGTAGCCAAAAACATTCAGTACTTC. Amino acid sequence: CASSPANRVAKNIQYF.

The CDR3 is CASRSNTRTGHLYGYTF. CDR3 DNA: TGTGCCAGCAGGAGCAATACCCGGACAGGTCACCTCTATGGCTACACCTTC. The chain links TRBV6-1 to TRBJ1-2; 7 nucleotides agree with TRBD1. This CDR3 region has 17 residues. The trim removed 6 bases at V and 4 bases at J, leaving 17 bases unmatched. The germline V gene encodes CDR1 MNHNS and CDR2 SASEGT.